This is a list of T cell receptor beta chains from one sample in a study of control samples from healthy donors and cancer patients. Here immunoSEQ multiplex PCR was the method, and the copy in TCRdb shows in-frame clones only, minus some. Of over 40,000 clones listed, about 88% are singletons. Sequenced input: PBMCs. All receptors come from a man between 45 and 60 years old with head and neck cancer. Both conserved end residues are part of each CDR3.

cdr3_aa	v_call	j_call
CASSLTGGINEKLFF	TRBV7-9	TRBJ1-4
CASSPRPREGFLGRTGELFF	TRBV7-3	TRBJ2-2
CASSAYRGEQYF	TRBV9	TRBJ2-7
CASSLQVPRGQLRNTIYF	TRBV7-9	TRBJ1-3
CASSQVNTEAFF	TRBV4-1	TRBJ1-1
CASSLTLKRTDSRGTQYF	TRBV7-6	TRBJ2-5
CVLGKGVYSTDTQYF	TRBV30	TRBJ2-3
CASSPTSAPYNEQFF	TRBV6-5	TRBJ2-1
CASSPSLLDGPRTDTQYF	TRBV4-2	TRBJ2-3
CASSQGQHFEGYTF	TRBV7-2	TRBJ1-2
CASSQREGYGETQYF	TRBV4-1	TRBJ2-5
CASSSLWAGPAHGYTF	TRBV7-9	TRBJ1-2
CASSQGESGTLNEQFF	TRBV16	TRBJ2-1
CASSLQGGGSGEQFF	TRBV27	TRBJ2-1
CASSFLASTIYF	TRBV12-3/TRBV12-4	TRBJ1-3
CATYRPYTDTQYF	TRBV19	TRBJ2-3
CASSPKENREETQYF	TRBV25-1	TRBJ2-5
CASSQRGGSYNEQFF	TRBV4-1	TRBJ2-1
CASSPLQGSYGYTF	TRBV6-6	TRBJ1-2
CASRETRDRVGNYGYTF	TRBV4-1	TRBJ1-2
CASSRGVGLAETQYF	TRBV7-6	TRBJ2-5
CASSSTGGSDIQYF	TRBV28	TRBJ2-4
CASSYQAGGTDTQYF	TRBV6-5	TRBJ2-3
CSVGFTRASSYNEQFF	TRBV29-1	TRBJ2-1
CASREGSYEQYF	TRBV6-5	TRBJ2-7
CASSSRFAGATGELFF	TRBV5-4	TRBJ2-2
CASSFPTHYGYTF	TRBV11-2	TRBJ1-2
CASSATGIQETQYF	TRBV9	TRBJ2-5
CASSRDTNSYEQYF	TRBV9	TRBJ2-7
CASSPTSGPNSPLHF	TRBV2	TRBJ1-6
CAISAGGQDWNEQYF	TRBV10-3	TRBJ2-7
CASSPDLGGIGYGYTF	TRBV5-4	TRBJ1-2
CSVEEGYHEQYF	TRBV29-1	TRBJ2-7
CASSSRVNTGELFF	TRBV7-9	TRBJ2-2
CASSPKKTSGVSTDTQYF	TRBV28	TRBJ2-3
CASRALTSGGPGFF	TRBV2	TRBJ2-1
CASSEATGNTGELFF	TRBV6-1	TRBJ2-2
CASDYGLNTGELFF	TRBV5-1	TRBJ2-2
CASSYFWEADQPQHF	TRBV6-2/TRBV6-3	TRBJ1-5
CASSYGRLDGYTF	TRBV6-5	TRBJ1-2
CASSFGFGQANEQFF	TRBV5-1	TRBJ2-1
CASSIGSGYNEKLFF	TRBV11-2	TRBJ1-4
CASSLDSANTQYF	TRBV11-2	TRBJ2-3
CASSLDDRLNYEQYF	TRBV7-7	TRBJ2-7
CASSQDGTGGFGYTF	TRBV3-1/TRBV3-2	TRBJ1-2